This TCR beta chain was captured in a study of cytomegalovirus exposure and HLA in healthy donors. Study-level results: A previous analysis found most TCR beta V segments productive roughly 87% or roughly 30% of the time. Prediction of most subjects' HLA-A and HLA-B alleles by TCR beta sequences was reportedly accurate.

The CDR3 sequence is 10 residues long. Between the trimmed V and J ends, which lost 5 bases and 13 bases, there was a span of 14 bases. Germline V CDR1 and CDR2: SQVTM, ANQGSEA. As to this clone: Its target is unknown.

PCR involved 60 Vbeta and 13 Jbeta primers. Profiled with immunoSEQ multiplex PCR; TCRdb holds only in-frame clones, not every one. The table has 160,000 or so clones, approximately 80% seen once. V and J are TRBV29-1 and TRBJ1-2; D is undetermined. The sequence derives from a woman aged 30 to 39 in good health and CMV-seropositive. Sequenced: PBMCs. CDR3 sequence (DNA): TGCAGCGTTCACGGGAGGCACTCCACCTTC. Translating gives CSVHGRHSTF.